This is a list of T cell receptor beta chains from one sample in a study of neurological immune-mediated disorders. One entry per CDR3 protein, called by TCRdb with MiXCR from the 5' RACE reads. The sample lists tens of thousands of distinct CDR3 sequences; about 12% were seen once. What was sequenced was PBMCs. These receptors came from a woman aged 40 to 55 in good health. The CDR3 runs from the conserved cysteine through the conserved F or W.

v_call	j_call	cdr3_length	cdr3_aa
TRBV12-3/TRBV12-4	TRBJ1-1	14	CASSLGGEDTEAFF
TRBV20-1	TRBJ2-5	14	CSARDRQGAGTQYF
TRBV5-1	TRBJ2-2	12	CTSIGNTGEPFF
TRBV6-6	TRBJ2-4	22	CASSYSKGATSGDGSAKNIQYF
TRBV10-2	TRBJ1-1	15	CASSVGEGINTEAFF
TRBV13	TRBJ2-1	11	CASSASREQFF
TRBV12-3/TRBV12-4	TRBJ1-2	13	CASSQTGPYGYTF
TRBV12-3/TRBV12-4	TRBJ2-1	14	CASSPGRGNNEQFF
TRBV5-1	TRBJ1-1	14	CASLFNGELTEAFF
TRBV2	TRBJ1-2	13	CASSEDGRYGYTF
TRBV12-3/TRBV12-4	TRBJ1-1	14	CASSLTGRETEAFF
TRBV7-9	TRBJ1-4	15	CASSPLGQTNEKLFF
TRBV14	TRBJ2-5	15	CASSQVASGQETQYF
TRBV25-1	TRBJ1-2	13	CASRTEANYGYTF
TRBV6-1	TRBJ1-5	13	CASTYISNQPQHF
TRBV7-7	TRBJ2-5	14	CASSPLGRTETQYF
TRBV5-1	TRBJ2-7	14	CASSLGYGSYEQYF
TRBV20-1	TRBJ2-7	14	CSARAGTGINEQYF
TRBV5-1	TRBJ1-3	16	CASSFGTGASGNTIYF
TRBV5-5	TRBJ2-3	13	CASSLRGTDTQYF
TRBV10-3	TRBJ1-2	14	CAISAGQGNYGYTF
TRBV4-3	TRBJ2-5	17	CASSQGSGAGNQETQYF
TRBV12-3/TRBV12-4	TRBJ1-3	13	CASSQMTGNTIYF
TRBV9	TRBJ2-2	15	CASSAGQGNTGELFF
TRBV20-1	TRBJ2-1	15	CSAGQSQSSYNEQFF
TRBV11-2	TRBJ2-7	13	CASSDLDSYEQYF
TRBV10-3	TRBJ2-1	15	CAISEFLAENNEQFF
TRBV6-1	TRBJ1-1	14	CASSEVGLNTEAFF
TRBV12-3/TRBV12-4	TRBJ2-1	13	CARSRGGYNEQFF
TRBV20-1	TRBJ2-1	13	CSAHHPRHTEQFF
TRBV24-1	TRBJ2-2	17	CATSELTSGSWTGELFF
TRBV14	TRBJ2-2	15	CASSLAGQGTGELFF
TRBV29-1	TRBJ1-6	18	CSVVHGRDRYRYNSPLHF
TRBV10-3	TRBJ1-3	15	CAISSGTALGGTIYF
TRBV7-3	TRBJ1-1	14	CASAPRETSTEAFF
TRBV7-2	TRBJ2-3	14	CASGRGLQTDTQYF
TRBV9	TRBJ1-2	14	CASSVDGARYGYTF
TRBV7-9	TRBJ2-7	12	CASSPTVREQYF
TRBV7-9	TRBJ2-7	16	CASSPTVDRGGYEQYF
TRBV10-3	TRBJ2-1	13	CAISVSGANEQFF
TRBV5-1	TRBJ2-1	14	CASSLDPRPNEQFF
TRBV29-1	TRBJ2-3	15	CSAWGLAGGSDTQYF
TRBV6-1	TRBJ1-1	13	CASSEWGQGLPFF
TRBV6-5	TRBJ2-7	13	CASSYLGVYEQYF
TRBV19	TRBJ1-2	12	CASSWTGNGYTF
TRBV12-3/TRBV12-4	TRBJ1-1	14	CASSFAGSGTEAFF
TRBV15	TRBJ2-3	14	CATNRGAHTDTQYF
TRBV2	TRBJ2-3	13	CASGQGGSGTQYF
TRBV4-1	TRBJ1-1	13	CASSQALRTEAFF
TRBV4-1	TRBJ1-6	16	CASSHLTGGIDSPLHF
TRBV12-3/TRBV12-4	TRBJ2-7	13	CASCPRNSYEQYF
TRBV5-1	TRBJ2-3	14	CASSPRGMADTQYF
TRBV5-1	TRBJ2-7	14	CASSLDATPYEQYF